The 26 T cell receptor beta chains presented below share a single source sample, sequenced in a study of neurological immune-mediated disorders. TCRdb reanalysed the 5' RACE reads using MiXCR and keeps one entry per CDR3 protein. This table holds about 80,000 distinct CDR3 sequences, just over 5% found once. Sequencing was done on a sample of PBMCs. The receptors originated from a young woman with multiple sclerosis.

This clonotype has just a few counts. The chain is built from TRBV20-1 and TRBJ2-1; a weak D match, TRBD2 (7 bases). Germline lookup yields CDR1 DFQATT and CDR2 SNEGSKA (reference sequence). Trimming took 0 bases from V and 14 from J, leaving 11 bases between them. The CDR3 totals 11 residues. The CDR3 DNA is TGCAGTGCTAGAGATAGGGGGGGGGAGTTCTTC. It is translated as CSARDRGGEFF.

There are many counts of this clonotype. This CDR3 is CASSVYGTKNTEAFF. CDR3 nucleotides: TGTGCCAGCAGCGTATACGGAACAAAGAACACTGAAGCTTTCTTT. This sequence joins TRBV9 and TRBJ1-1, with D unresolved. CDR3 length: 15 residues. V shed 1 base and J shed 1 base, with 11 bases lying between them. The germline V gene has CDR1 SGDLS and CDR2 YYNGEE.

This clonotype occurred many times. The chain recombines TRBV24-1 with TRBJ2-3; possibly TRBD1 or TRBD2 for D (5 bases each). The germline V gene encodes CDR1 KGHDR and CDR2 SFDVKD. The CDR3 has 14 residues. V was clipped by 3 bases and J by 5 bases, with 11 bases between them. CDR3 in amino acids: CATSDRGTKDTQYF. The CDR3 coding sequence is TGTGCCACCAGTGATCGAGGGACCAAAGATACGCAGTATTTT.

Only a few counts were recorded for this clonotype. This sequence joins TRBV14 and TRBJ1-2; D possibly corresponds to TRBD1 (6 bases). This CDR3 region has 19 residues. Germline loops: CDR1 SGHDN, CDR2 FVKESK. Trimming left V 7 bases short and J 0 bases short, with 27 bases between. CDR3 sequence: CASTETRSPRGIANYGYTF. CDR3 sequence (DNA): TGTGCCAGCACCGAAACTAGATCCCCCAGGGGTATAGCTAACTATGGCTACACCTTC.

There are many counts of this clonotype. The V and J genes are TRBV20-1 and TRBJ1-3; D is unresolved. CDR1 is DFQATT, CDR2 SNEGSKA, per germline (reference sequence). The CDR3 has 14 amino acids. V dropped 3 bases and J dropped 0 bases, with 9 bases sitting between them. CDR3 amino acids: CSARQSLSGNTIYF. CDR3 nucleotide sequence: TGCAGTGCTAGGCAGAGCCTCTCTGGAAACACCATATATTTT.

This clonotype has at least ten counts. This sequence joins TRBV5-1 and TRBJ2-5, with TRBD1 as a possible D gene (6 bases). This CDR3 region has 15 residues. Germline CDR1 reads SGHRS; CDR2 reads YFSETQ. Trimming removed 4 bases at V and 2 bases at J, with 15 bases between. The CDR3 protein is CASSPVRGGQETQYF. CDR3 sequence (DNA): TGCGCCAGCAGCCCAGTCAGGGGCGGACAAGAGACCCAGTACTTC.

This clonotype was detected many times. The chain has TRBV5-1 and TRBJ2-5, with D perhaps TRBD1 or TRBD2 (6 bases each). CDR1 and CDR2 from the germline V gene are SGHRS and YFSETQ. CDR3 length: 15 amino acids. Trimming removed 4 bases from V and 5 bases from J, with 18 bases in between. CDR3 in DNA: TGCGCCAGCAGCCCGCGGGACAACATAGCGGAGACCCAGTACTTC. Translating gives CASSPRDNIAETQYF.

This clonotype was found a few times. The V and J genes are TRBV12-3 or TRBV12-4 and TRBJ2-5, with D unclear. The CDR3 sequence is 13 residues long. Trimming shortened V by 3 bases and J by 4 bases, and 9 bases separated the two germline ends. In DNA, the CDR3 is TGTGCCAGCAGTTTCAGACTGGGAGAGACCCAGTACTTC. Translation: CASSFRLGETQYF.

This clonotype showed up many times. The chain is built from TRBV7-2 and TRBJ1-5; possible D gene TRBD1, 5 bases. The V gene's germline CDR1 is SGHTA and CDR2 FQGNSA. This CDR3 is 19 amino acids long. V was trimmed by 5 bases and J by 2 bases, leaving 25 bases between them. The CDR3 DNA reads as TGTGCCAGCAGCCCGGGACTGCAGGGAGGGATATACGGCAATCAGCCCCAGCATTTT. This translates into CASSPGLQGGIYGNQPQHF.

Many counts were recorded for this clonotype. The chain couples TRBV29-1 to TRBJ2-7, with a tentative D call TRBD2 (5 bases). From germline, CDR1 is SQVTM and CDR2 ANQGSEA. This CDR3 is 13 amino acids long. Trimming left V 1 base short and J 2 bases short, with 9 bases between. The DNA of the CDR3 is TGCAGCGTTGAAGGGCCGGGGACCTACGAGCAGTACTTC. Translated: CSVEGPGTYEQYF.

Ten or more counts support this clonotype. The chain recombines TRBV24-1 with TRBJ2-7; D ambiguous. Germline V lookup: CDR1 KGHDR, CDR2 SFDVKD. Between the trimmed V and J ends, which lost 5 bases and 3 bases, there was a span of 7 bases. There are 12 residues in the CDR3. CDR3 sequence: CATSVQHYEQYV. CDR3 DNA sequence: TGTGCCACCAGTGTACAGCACTACGAGCAGTACGTC.

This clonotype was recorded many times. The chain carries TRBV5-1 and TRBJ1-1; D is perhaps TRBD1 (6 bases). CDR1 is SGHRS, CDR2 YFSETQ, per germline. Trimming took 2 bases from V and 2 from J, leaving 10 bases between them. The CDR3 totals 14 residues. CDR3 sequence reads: CASSFRGGNTEAFF. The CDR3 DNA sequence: TGCGCCAGCAGCTTCAGGGGCGGCAACACTGAAGCTTTCTTT.

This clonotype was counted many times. CDR3 amino acids: CASSLGQGLGEQYF. The CDR3 nucleotides are TGCGCCAGCAGCTTGGGTCAGGGTCTTGGCGAGCAGTACTTC. This chain connects TRBV5-1 to TRBJ2-7; tentatively, D is TRBD1 (5 bases). Trimming left V 0 bases short and J 6 bases short, with 13 bases between. CDR1 SGHRS and CDR2 YFSETQ come from the germline V gene. This CDR3 comprises 14 residues.

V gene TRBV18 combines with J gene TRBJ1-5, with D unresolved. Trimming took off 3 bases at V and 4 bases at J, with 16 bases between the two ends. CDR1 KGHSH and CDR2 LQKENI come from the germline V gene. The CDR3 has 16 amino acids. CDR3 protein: CASSPEAPQTNQPQHF. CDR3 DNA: TGTGCCAGCTCACCGGAAGCTCCGCAGACAAATCAGCCCCAGCATTTT.

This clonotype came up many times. This CDR3 reads CASNLRGAAEKLFF. In nucleotides, the CDR3 is TGTGCCAGCAACCTGCGGGGGGCAGCGGAAAAACTGTTTTTT. The chain recombines TRBV2 with TRBJ1-4; D might be TRBD1 (6 bases). The CDR3 is 14 amino acids. Trimming stripped 7 bases from V and 8 bases from J, with 17 bases between. Germline CDR1 is SNHLY and CDR2 is FYNNEI. The variable domain in full, with the rest retrieved from reference TRBV2 and TRBJ1-4, is EPEVTQTPSHQVTQMGQEVILRCVPISNHLYFYWYRQILGQKVEFLVSFYNNEISEKSEIFDDQFSVERPDGSNFTLKIRSTKLEDSAMYFCASNLRGAAEKLFFGSGTQLSVL.

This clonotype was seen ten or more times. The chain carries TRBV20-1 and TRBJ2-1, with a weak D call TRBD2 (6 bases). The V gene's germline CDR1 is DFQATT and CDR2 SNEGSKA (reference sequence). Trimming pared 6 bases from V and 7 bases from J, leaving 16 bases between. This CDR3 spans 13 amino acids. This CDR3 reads CSAGPAGINEQFF. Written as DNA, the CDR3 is TGCAGTGCCGGACCCGCGGGGATTAATGAGCAGTTCTTC.

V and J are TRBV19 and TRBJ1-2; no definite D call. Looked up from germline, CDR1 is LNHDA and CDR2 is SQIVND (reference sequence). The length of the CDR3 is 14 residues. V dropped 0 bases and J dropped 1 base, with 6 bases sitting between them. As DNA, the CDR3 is TGTGCCAGTAGTATAGAAGCGGGTAACTATGGCTACACCTTC. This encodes CASSIEAGNYGYTF.

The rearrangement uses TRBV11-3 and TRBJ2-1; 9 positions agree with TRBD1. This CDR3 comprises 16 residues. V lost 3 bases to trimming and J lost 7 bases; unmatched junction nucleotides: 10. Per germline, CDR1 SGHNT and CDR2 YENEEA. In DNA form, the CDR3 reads TGTGCCAGCAGCTTTAACTTCGGACAGGGGAGAAATGAGCAGTTCTTC. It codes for CASSFNFGQGRNEQFF.

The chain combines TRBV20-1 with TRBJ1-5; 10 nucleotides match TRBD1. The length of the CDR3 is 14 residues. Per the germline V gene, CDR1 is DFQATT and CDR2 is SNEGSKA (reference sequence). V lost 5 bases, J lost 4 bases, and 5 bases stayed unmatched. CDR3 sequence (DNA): TGCAGTGCTGGGGACAGGGGAGGAAATCAGCCCCAGCATTTT. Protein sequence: CSAGDRGGNQPQHF.

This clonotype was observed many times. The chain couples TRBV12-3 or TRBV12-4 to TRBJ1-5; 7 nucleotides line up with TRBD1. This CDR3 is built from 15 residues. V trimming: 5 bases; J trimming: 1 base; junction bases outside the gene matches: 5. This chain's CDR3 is CASSRQGGSNQPQHF. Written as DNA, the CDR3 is TGTGCCAGCAGTCGACAGGGAGGGAGCAATCAGCCCCAGCATTTT.

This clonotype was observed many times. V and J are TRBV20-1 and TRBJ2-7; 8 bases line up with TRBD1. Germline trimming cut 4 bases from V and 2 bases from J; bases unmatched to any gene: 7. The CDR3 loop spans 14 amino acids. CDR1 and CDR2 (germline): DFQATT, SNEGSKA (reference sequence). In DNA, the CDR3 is TGCAGTGCTATACCGGACAGGGCCACCTACGAGCAGTACTTC. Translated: CSAIPDRATYEQYF.

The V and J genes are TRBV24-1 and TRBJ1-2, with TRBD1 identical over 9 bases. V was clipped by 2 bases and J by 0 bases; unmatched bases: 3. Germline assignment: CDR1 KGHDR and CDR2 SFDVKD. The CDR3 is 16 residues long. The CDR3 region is CATSDSHRGPNYGYTF. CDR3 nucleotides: TGTGCCACCAGTGATTCGCACAGGGGGCCTAACTATGGCTACACCTTC.

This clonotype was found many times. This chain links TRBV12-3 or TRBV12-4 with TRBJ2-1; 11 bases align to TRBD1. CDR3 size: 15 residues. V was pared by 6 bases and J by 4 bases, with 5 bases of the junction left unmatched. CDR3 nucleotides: TGTGCCAGCAGCCTGGACAGGGGGCAGTACAATGAGCAGTTCTTC. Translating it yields CASSLDRGQYNEQFF.

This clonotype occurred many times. CDR3 DNA sequence: TGTGCCAGCAGCTATCCCAGGGGATTGACCTACGAGCAGTACTTC. Its translation: CASSYPRGLTYEQYF. The J gene is TRBJ2-7, the V gene TRBV28, with D maybe TRBD1 (6 bases). This CDR3 is 15 amino acids long. Per the germline V gene, CDR1 is MDHEN and CDR2 is SYDVKM. V was clipped by 6 bases and J by 2 bases, with 17 bases between them.

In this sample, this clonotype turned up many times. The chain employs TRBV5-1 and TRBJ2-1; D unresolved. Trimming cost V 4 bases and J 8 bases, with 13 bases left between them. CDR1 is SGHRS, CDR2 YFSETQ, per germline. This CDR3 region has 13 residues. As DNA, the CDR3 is TGCGCCAGCAGCCAAACTCTAGAGTATGAGCAGTTCTTC. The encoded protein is CASSQTLEYEQFF.

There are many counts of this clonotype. CDR3 sequence reads: CASSSGLMDADTQYF. The CDR3 DNA is TGCGCCAGCAGCTCCGGACTGATGGACGCAGATACGCAGTATTTT. V usage is TRBV5-1 and J usage is TRBJ2-3, with a possible D match to TRBD2 (5 bases). The germline V gene encodes CDR1 SGHRS and CDR2 YFSETQ. This CDR3 has 15 residues. Trimming shortened V by 3 bases and J by 4 bases, and 15 bases separated the two germline ends.